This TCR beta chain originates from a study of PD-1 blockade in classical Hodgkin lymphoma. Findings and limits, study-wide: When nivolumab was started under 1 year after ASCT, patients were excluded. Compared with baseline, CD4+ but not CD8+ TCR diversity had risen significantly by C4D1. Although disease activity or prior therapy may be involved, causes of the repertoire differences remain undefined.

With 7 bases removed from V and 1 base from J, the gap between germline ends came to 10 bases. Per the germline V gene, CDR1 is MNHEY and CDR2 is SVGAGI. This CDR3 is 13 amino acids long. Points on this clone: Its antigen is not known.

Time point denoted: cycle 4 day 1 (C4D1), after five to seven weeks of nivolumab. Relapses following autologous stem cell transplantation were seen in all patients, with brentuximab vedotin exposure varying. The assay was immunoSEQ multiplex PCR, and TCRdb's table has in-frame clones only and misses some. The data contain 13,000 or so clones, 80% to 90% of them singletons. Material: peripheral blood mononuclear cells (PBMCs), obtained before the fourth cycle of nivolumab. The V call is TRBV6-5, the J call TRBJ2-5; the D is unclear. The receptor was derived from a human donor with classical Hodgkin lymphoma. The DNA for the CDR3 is TGTGCCAGCAAGAAGGATACCCAAGAGACCCAGTACTTC. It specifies CASKKDTQETQYF.